This record concerns one T cell receptor (beta chain) sequence. Its matching antigen is unknown. cDNA libraries for TCR beta contained unique molecular identifiers. The T cell input of roughly 0.85 to 11 million gave about 470,000 cDNA molecules. TCRdb analysed the PCR reads with MiXCR anew, one entry per CDR3 protein. The sample comprises some 690,000 distinct CDR3 sequences, about 27% of which are singletons, and under 0.7% rests with the top ten. This entry belongs to a study of post-analysis software for immune sequencing data. At the level of the study: Recorded subtypes: relapsing-remitting, secondary progressive, progressive-relapsing; some patients unannotated.

Germline CDR1 and CDR2: DFQATT and SNEGSKA (reference sequence). The V gene end was trimmed by 6 bases and the J gene end by 3 bases; junction bases not matched to a gene: 8. This CDR3 has 13 amino acids. Study-wide results and limits: Normalized Chao1 diversity was significantly reduced in patients versus controls. Samples from a shared batch, those prepared together, strongly co-clustered by F measure. Patients showed TRBV5-6, TRBV5-1 and TRBV20-1 among five TRBV segments more frequent than in controls.

The chain couples TRBV20-1 to TRBJ2-7; 7 bases map to TRBD2. The TCR was taken from a girl aged 5 to 17 with multiple sclerosis. Specimen: blood. CDR3 protein: CSATTVAGYEQYF. The DNA for the CDR3 is TGCAGTGCCACGACCGTAGCGGGCTACGAGCAGTACTTC.